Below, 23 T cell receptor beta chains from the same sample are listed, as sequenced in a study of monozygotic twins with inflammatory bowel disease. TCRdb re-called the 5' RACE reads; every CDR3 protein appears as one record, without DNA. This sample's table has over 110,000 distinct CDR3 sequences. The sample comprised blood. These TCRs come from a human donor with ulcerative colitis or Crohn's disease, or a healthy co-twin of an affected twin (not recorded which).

This chain's CDR3 is CATSRGIATNEKLFF. The chain recombines TRBV15 with TRBJ1-4. The CDR3 runs to 15 residues. The germline gives CDR1 LNHNV, CDR2 YYDKDF (reference sequence).

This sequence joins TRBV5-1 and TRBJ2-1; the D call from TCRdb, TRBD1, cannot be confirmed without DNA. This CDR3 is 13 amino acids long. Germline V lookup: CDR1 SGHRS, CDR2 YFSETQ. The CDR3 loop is CASRMDSNNEQFF.

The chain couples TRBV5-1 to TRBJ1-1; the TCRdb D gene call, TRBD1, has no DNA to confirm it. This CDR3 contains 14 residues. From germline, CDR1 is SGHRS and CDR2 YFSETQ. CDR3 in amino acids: CASKEPGANTEAFF.

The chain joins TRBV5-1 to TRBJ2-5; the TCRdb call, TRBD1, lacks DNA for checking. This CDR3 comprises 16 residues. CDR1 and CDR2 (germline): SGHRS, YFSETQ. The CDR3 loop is CASSLVRDLKQETQYF.

The chain's CDR3 is CASSLHEEETQYF. The J gene is TRBJ2-5, the V gene TRBV5-5. The CDR3 sequence is 13 residues long. Germline CDR1 is SGHKS and CDR2 is YYEKEE (reference sequence).

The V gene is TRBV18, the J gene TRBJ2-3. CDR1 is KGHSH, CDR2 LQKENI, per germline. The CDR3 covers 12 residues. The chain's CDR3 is CASSPFKDTQYF. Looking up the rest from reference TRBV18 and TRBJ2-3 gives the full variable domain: NAGVMQNPRHLVRRRGQEARLRCSPMKGHSHVYWYRQLPEEGLKFMVYLQKENIIDESGMPKERFSAEFPKEGPSILRIQQVVRGDSAAYFCASSPFKDTQYFGPGTRLTVL.

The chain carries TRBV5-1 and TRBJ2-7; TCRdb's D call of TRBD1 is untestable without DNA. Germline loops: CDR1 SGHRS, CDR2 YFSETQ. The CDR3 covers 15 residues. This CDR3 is CASSLLPGANYEQYF.

The CDR3 is CSAERGNQPQHF. The V and J genes are TRBV20-1 and TRBJ1-5. The CDR3 contains 12 residues. Germline V lookup: CDR1 DFQATT, CDR2 SNEGSKA (reference sequence).

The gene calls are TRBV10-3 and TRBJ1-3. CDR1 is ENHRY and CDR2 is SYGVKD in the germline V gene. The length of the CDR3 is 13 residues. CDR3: CAISESEGGTIYF.

CDR3 loop: CATSRDLHRFSTQYF. The chain joins TRBV15 to TRBJ2-3; the D call of TRBD1 rests on TCRdb alone, since no DNA is present to check it. CDR1 is LNHNV and CDR2 is YYDKDF in the germline V gene (reference sequence). This CDR3 has 15 residues. The full variable domain, with the rest looked up from reference TRBV15 and TRBJ2-3, is DAMVIQNPRYQVTQFGKPVTLSCSQTLNHNVMYWYQQKSSQAPKLLFHYYDKDFNNEADTPDNFQSRRPNTSFCFLDIRSPGLGDTAMYLCATSRDLHRFSTQYFGPGTRLTVL.

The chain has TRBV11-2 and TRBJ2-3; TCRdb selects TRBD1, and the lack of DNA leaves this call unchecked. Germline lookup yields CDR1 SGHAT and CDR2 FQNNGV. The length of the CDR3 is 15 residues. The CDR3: CASSLGQGGPDTQYF.

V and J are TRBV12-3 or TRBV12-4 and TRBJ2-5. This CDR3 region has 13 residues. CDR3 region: CASSHVRFLTQYF.

The CDR3 protein is CASSLVPGGTYEQYF. The genes are TRBV7-3 and TRBJ2-7; TCRdb's assignment of TRBD2 cannot be checked, as there is no DNA. Germline CDR1 SGHTA, CDR2 FQGTGA. CDR3 size: 15 residues.

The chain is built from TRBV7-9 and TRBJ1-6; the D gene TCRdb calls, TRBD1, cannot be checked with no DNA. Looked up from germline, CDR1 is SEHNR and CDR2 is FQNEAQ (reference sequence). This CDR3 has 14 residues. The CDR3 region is CASSLSGGGSPLHF.

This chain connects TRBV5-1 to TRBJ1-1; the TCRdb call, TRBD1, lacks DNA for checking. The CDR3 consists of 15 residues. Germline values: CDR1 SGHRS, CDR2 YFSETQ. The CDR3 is CASSFWTGAPLRAFF.

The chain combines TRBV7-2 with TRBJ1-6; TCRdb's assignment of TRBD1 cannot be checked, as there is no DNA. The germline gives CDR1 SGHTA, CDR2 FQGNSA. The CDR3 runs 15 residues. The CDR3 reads CASSPDSRGNSPLHF.

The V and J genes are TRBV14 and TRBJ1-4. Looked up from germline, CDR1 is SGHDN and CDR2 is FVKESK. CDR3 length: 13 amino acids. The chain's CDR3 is CASSRLGGEKLFF.

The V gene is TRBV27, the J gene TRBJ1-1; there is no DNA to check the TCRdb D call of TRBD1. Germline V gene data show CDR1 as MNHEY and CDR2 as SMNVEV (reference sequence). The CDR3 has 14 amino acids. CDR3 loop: CASRTGTMNTEAFF.

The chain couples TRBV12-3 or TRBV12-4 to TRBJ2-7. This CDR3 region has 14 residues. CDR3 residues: CASSLVLLGYEQYF.

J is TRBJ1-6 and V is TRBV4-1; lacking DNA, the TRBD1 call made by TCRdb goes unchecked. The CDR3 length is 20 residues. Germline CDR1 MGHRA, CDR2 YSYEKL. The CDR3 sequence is CASSQFGTGILSSYNSPLHF.

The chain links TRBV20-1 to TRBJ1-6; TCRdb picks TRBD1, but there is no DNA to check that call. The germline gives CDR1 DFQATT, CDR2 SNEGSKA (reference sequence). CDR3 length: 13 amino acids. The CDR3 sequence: CSAPRVYNSPLHF.

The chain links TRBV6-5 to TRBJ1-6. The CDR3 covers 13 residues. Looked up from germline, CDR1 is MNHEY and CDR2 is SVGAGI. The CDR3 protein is CASSHRGNSPLHF.

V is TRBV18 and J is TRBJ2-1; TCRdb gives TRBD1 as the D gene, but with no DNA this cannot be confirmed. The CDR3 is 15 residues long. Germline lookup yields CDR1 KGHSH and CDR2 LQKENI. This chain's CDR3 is CASSPERGRMGEQFF.